The 26 T cell receptor beta chains below were found in one sample sequenced in a study of cytomegalovirus exposure and HLA in healthy donors. The PCR made use of 60 Vbeta and 13 Jbeta primers. Here immunoSEQ multiplex PCR was the method, and the copy in TCRdb shows in-frame clones only, minus some. The repertoire holds 150,000 to 200,000 clones, with roughly 80% as singletons. Input material: PBMCs. These receptors were collected from a boy aged 5-17 years in good health and CMV-seronegative.

The rearrangement links TRBV4-3 to TRBJ2-7; unclear D gene. V lost 6 bases, J lost 3 bases, and 12 bases lay in between. The CDR3 has 13 amino acids. Germline CDR1 is LGHNA and CDR2 is YSLEER. CDR3 region: CASSSVPGYEQYF. The DNA for the CDR3 is TGCGCCAGCAGTTCAGTCCCGGGCTACGAGCAGTACTTC.

This chain connects TRBV29-1 to TRBJ1-2, with unresolved D. Germline-derived CDR1 and CDR2 are SQVTM and ANQGSEA. Trimming stripped 6 bases from V and 5 bases from J, with 16 bases between. The CDR3 is 13 amino acids. CDR3 bases: TGCAGCGTATTGAGCTCGTATTATTATGGCTACACCTTC. Translated, it gives CSVLSSYYYGYTF.

CDR3 in DNA: TGTGCCTGGGGACAGATGTACGAGCAGTACTTC. Translation gives CAWGQMYEQYF. This chain links TRBV30 with TRBJ2-7, with a weak D call TRBD1 (6 bases). This CDR3 contains 11 residues. The germline gives CDR1 GTSNPN, CDR2 SVGIG (reference sequence). Trimming shortened V by 5 bases and J by 4 bases, and 9 bases separated the two germline ends.

The gene calls are TRBV5-6 and TRBJ2-5; the match to TRBD1 covers 8 bases. Germline CDR1 and CDR2: SGHDT and YYEEEE. The CDR3 totals 15 residues. V trimming: 4 bases; J trimming: 0 bases; junction bases outside the gene matches: 5. The CDR3 loop is CASSPGTGYQETQYF. CDR3 sequence (DNA): TGTGCCAGCAGCCCTGGGACAGGATACCAAGAGACCCAGTACTTC.

This sequence joins TRBV6-4 and TRBJ1-2; the match to TRBD1 covers 8 bases. The CDR3 runs to 16 residues. Germline-derived CDR1 and CDR2 are MRHNA and SNTAGT. J was trimmed by 4 bases and V by 4 bases; bases with no gene match: 11. CDR3 loop: CASSALSGGAGYGYTF. CDR3 coding DNA: TGTGCCAGCAGTGCCTTATCAGGGGGCGCCGGCTATGGCTACACCTTC.

This chain links TRBV10-3 with TRBJ1-1; D gene ambiguous. The germline gives CDR1 ENHRY, CDR2 SYGVKD. V gave up 10 bases and J gave up 3 bases, with 15 bases separating them. The CDR3 sequence is 13 residues long. This CDR3 reads CATDPGGDTEAFF. The CDR3 DNA sequence: TGTGCCACCGACCCCGGCGGGGACACTGAAGCTTTCTTT.

The rearrangement links TRBV30 to TRBJ2-1, with TRBD1 matching over 8 bases. The germline gives CDR1 GTSNPN, CDR2 SVGIG (reference sequence). This CDR3 has 15 amino acids. V gave up 3 bases and J gave up 3 bases; unmatched junction bases: 7. Here the CDR3 DNA reads TGTGCCTGGAGGTCCGACAGGGGATACTACAATGAGCAGTTCTTC. It codes for CAWRSDRGYYNEQFF.

CDR3 in amino acids: CASSYRRDTEAFF. Here the CDR3 DNA reads TGTGCCAGCAGTTATCGCCGGGACACTGAAGCTTTCTTT. This rearrangement joins TRBV6-6 to TRBJ1-1; D not certain. Germline V gene sequence: CDR1 MNHNY, CDR2 SVGAGI (reference sequence). CDR3 size: 13 residues. Trimming pared 3 bases from V and 3 bases from J, leaving 8 bases between.

This chain uses TRBV2 with TRBJ2-3; 9 bases are shared with TRBD2. The CDR3 totals 17 residues. CDR1 and CDR2 from the germline V gene are SNHLY and FYNNEI. V dropped 1 base and J dropped 0; count of bases not matched to a gene: 5. DNA of the CDR3: TGTGCCAGCAGTGAAGAGCTAGCGGGGACTAGCACAGATACGCAGTATTTT. Protein product: CASSEELAGTSTDTQYF.

The V and J genes are TRBV29-1 and TRBJ1-1; 7 bases map to TRBD1. V gave up 7 bases and J gave up 7 bases; unmatched junction bases: 3. The CDR3 sequence is 10 residues long. Germline CDR1 SQVTM, CDR2 ANQGSEA. The CDR3 nucleotides read TGCAGCGCAAGGGACAGTGAAGCTTTCTTT. Its translation: CSARDSEAFF.

The rearrangement joins TRBV29-1 to TRBJ1-2, with D perhaps TRBD1 (6 bases). CDR3 size: 15 residues. Germline V gene lookup returns CDR1 SQVTM and CDR2 ANQGSEA. The V end was cut by 4 bases, the J end by 4 bases, with 19 bases between. CDR3 sequence: CSVVGGRRETYGYTF. The CDR3 DNA sequence: TGCAGCGTTGTGGGGGGGCGAAGGGAGACCTATGGCTACACCTTC.

The J gene is TRBJ2-7, the V gene TRBV7-3; D perhaps matches TRBD1 (6 bases). V was shortened by 5 bases and J by 5 bases, with 16 bases between the two germline ends. The V gene's germline CDR1 is SGHTA and CDR2 FQGTGA. The CDR3 covers 14 residues. CDR3 in DNA: TGTGCCAGCAGCCCGGATGGACAGCCCCACGAGCAGTACTTC. It translates to CASSPDGQPHEQYF.

In its sample, this clone was seen a few times. The CDR3 loop is CASSDLPGAEAFF. The DNA of the CDR3 is TGTGCCAGCAGTGACCTGCCAGGGGCTGAAGCTTTCTTT. This chain links TRBV6-1 with TRBJ1-1, with D possibly being TRBD1 (6 bases). Deletions cut 3 bases from V and 6 bases from J, with 11 bases between. Germline V gene data show CDR1 as MNHNS and CDR2 as SASEGT. CDR3 size: 13 residues.

The chain uses TRBV5-8 and TRBJ1-1; no reliable D call. Trimming removed 0 bases from V and 4 bases from J, with 22 bases in between. The CDR3 covers 18 residues. Germline assignment: CDR1 SGHTS and CDR2 YDEGEE. The CDR3 sequence is CASSLDRGGGVLGTEAFF. The DNA for the CDR3 is TGTGCCAGCAGCTTGGACCGGGGTGGTGGGGTCCTAGGCACTGAAGCTTTCTTT.

The rearrangement joins TRBV6-5 to TRBJ2-7; the D gene is possibly TRBD1 (6 bases). Germline assignment: CDR1 MNHEY and CDR2 SVGAGI. This CDR3 contains 15 residues. Trimming stripped 0 bases from V and 4 bases from J, with 13 bases between. CDR3: CASSYSTGEPYEQYF. CDR3 bases: TGTGCCAGCAGTTACTCGACAGGCGAACCTTACGAGCAGTACTTC.

V usage is TRBV13 and J usage is TRBJ1-6; D remains unclear. The germline gives CDR1 PRHDT, CDR2 FYEKMQ (reference sequence). The V end was cut by 2 bases, the J end by 6 bases, with 8 bases between. The CDR3 sequence is 14 residues long. The CDR3 here is CASSLSRRNSPLHF. DNA of the CDR3: TGTGCCAGCAGCTTATCCAGGCGTAATTCACCCCTCCACTTT.

CDR3 sequence: CASSLPGGAGEHEQYF. Written as DNA, the CDR3 is TGTGCCAGCAGTTTACCCGGGGGGGCAGGGGAACACGAGCAGTACTTC. This chain links TRBV6-6 with TRBJ2-7; TRBD2 agrees at 8 bases. Losses at the gene ends were 4 bases for V and 5 bases for J; bases not matched to a gene: 13. The CDR3 spans 16 residues. Germline CDR1 reads MNHNY; CDR2 reads SVGAGI (reference sequence).

This clone was seen only once. This chain connects TRBV5-8 to TRBJ2-7; D gene uncertain. This CDR3 region has 17 residues. In germline, CDR1 is SGHTS, CDR2 YDEGEE. V gave up 2 bases and J gave up 7 bases, with 25 bases separating them. The CDR3 DNA is TGTGCCAGCAGCTTTCCCTCAGACAAGGTTCGATGGTGGGAGCAGTACTTC. Translated, it gives CASSFPSDKVRWWEQYF.

V gene TRBV2 combines with J gene TRBJ2-3; 12 bases fit TRBD2. CDR1 and CDR2 from the germline V gene are SNHLY and FYNNEI. The CDR3 spans 16 residues. The V and J ends lost 2 bases and 4 bases, in that order; junction bases with no gene match: 4. This chain's CDR3 is CASSERLAGVADTQYF. The CDR3 coding sequence is TGTGCCAGCAGTGAAAGACTAGCGGGGGTAGCAGATACGCAGTATTTT.

The chain employs TRBV6-4 and TRBJ1-6; D is perhaps TRBD1 (5 bases). Deletions cut 2 bases from V and 10 bases from J, with 9 bases between. Germline assignment: CDR1 MRHNA and CDR2 SNTAGT. CDR3 size: 13 residues. The CDR3 region is CASSDRGGSPLHF. The DNA for the CDR3 is TGTGCCAGCAGTGACAGGGGAGGCTCACCCCTCCACTTT.

The chain has TRBV5-4 and TRBJ2-3; 8 bases line up with TRBD2. The CDR3 loop spans 17 amino acids. V shed 6 bases and J 2 bases; nucleotides not matched to a gene: 14. CDR1 is SGHNT and CDR2 is YYREEE in the germline V gene (reference sequence). CDR3 residues: CASTRSGIAGNTDTQYF. The DNA for the CDR3 is TGTGCCAGCACCCGCTCTGGAATAGCGGGGAACACAGATACGCAGTATTTT.

The gene calls are TRBV15 and TRBJ2-7, with TRBD1 matching 9 bases. Germline V gives CDR1 LNHNV, CDR2 YYDKDF (reference sequence). Trimming at V came to 6 bases and at J to 3 bases, leaving 3 bases not matched to a gene. This CDR3 has 13 amino acids. The CDR3 sequence: CATRGTGIYEQYF. CDR3 bases: TGTGCCACCAGGGGGACAGGGATCTACGAGCAGTACTTC.

The chain is built from TRBV27 and TRBJ2-1; weak D call: TRBD2 (6 bases). V lost 7 bases, J lost 5 bases, and 27 bases lay in between. This CDR3 is built from 18 residues. The germline CDR1 and CDR2 sequences are MNHEY and SMNVEV (reference sequence). The CDR3 region is CASTSGAPGLDPHNEQFF. CDR3 sequence (DNA): TGTGCCAGCACCTCCGGGGCACCGGGACTGGACCCTCACAATGAGCAGTTCTTC.

The chain couples TRBV4-1 to TRBJ1-1; 8 bases align to TRBD1. This CDR3 spans 14 amino acids. Trimming removed 4 bases from V and 4 bases from J; junction bases left unmatched: 5. Germline V gene data show CDR1 as MGHRA and CDR2 as YSYEKL. The CDR3 DNA is TGCGCCAGCAGCCGGCAGGGGGCAGTCACTGAAGCTTTCTTT. The encoded protein is CASSRQGAVTEAFF.

This clone was detected once. The rearrangement links TRBV9 to TRBJ1-4, with 9 nucleotides matching TRBD1. Losses at the gene ends were 0 bases for V and 8 bases for J; bases not matched to a gene: 5. Germline V gene lookup returns CDR1 SGDLS and CDR2 YYNGEE. The CDR3 totals 15 residues. The CDR3 nucleotides read TGTGCCAGCAGCGTAGCCGAGACAGGGGGAGAAAAACTGTTTTTT. This encodes CASSVAETGGEKLFF.

The rearrangement links TRBV30 to TRBJ1-1, with D possibly TRBD1 on 5 matching bases. V lost 3 bases, J lost 3 bases, and 14 bases lay in between. The CDR3 sequence is 14 residues long. Germline V gene data show CDR1 as GTSNPN and CDR2 as SVGIG (reference sequence). CDR3 protein: CAWSVTGGDTEAFF. DNA of the CDR3: TGTGCCTGGAGCGTGACCGGGGGGGACACTGAAGCTTTCTTT.